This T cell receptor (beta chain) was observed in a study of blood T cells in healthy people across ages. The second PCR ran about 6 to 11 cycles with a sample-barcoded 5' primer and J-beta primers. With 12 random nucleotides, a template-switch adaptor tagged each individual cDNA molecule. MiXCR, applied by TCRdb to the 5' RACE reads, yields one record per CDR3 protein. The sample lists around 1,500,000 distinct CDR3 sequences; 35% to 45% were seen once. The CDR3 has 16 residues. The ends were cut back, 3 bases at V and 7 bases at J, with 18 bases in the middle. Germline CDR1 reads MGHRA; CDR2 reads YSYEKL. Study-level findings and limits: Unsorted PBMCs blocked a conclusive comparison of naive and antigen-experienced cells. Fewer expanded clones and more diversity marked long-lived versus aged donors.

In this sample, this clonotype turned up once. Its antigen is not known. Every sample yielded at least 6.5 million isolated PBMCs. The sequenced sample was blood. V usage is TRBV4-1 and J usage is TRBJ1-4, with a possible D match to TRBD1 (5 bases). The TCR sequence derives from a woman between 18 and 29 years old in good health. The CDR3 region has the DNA TGCGCCAGCAGCCACCCATGGACCCCAGGGCGTGAAAAACTGTTTTTT. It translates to CASSHPWTPGREKLFF.